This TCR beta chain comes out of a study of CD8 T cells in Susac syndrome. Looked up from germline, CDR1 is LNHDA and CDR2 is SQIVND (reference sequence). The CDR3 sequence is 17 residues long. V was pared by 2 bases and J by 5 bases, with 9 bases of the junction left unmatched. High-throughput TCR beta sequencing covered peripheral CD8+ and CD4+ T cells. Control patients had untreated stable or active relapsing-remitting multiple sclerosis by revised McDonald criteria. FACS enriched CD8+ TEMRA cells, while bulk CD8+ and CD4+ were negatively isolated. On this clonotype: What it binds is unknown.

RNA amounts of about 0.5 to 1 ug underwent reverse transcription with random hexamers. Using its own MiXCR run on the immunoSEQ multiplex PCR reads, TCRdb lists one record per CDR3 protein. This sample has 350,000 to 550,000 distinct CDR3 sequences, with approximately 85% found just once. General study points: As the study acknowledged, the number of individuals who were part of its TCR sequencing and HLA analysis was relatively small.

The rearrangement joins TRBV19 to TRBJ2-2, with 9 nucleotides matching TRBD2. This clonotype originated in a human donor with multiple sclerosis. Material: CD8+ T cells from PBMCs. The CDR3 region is CASSIRVPSGITGELFF. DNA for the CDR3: TGTGCCAGTAGTATACGTGTTCCTAGCGGGATAACCGGGGAGCTGTTTTTT.